These T cell receptor beta chains were read from a single sample in a study of T-cell reconstitution after alpha-beta-depleted transplantation in children. TCRdb processed the PCR reads anew with MiXCR; each CDR3 protein has one entry. This sample has some 220,000 distinct CDR3 sequences, with around 9.6% found just once. Source: PBMCs from the stem cell graft donor, taken from the stem cell graft. The receptors stem from a human donor who donated a stem cell graft to a child with acute lymphoblastic leukemia. Both conserved end residues are part of each CDR3. D genes are given only for firm matches. Where a row states a size, it is once, few, many or the class of an expanded clone; other rows omit it.

D: TRBD1
V: TRBV6-1
J: TRBJ2-5
size: NA
DNA: TGTGCCAGCAGTCATTACAGGGGCAAAGACCAAGAGACCCAGTACTTC
CDR3: CASSHYRGKDQETQYF

D: TRBD1
V: TRBV4-2
J: TRBJ1-5
size: many
DNA: TGTGCCAGCAGCCGACTAAAATTTGACAGGGTCGTTAGCAATCAGCCCCAGCATTTT
CDR3: CASSRLKFDRVVSNQPQHF

D: TRBD1
V: TRBV20-1
J: TRBJ1-2
size: many
DNA: TGCAGTGCTAGAGATTTCTCCGGGGACAGAAGAAACTATGGCTACACCTTC
CDR3: CSARDFSGDRRNYGYTF

D: NA
V: TRBV4-1
J: TRBJ1-5
size: many
DNA: TGCGCCAGCAGCCCCCAGGTCAGGCAGCCCCAGCATTTT
CDR3: CASSPQVRQPQHF

D: TRBD2
V: TRBV7-2
J: TRBJ2-7
size: many
DNA: TGTGCCAGCAGCTTAGGGGGAGGACTAGCTCTCGAGCAGTACTTC
CDR3: CASSLGGGLALEQYF

D: TRBD1
V: TRBV30
J: TRBJ2-7
size: NA
DNA: TGTGCCTGCCTGTTGCGGGGACAGGGGGCGAGCGAGCAGTACTTC
CDR3: CACLLRGQGASEQYF

D: TRBD2
V: TRBV12-3/TRBV12-4
J: TRBJ2-1
size: few
DNA: TGTGCCAGCAGTTTGGTGTTCGCTAGCGGGGGGGTCGCCCTAATGTATGAGCAGTTCTTC
CDR3: CASSLVFASGGVALMYEQFF

D: NA
V: TRBV4-3
J: TRBJ2-4
size: few
DNA: TGCGCCAGCAGCCAAGAGAGGGACCTGGAGTACTTC
CDR3: CASSQERDLEYF

D: NA
V: TRBV2
J: TRBJ2-3
size: few
DNA: TGTGCCAGCAGAGGTTCCCGTGGGGGGCCGACAGATACGCAGTATTTT
CDR3: CASRGSRGGPTDTQYF

D: NA
V: TRBV12-3/TRBV12-4
J: TRBJ1-4
size: NA
DNA: TGTGCCAGCAGTTTCGCCGGGGGGGACGAAAAACTGTTTTTT
CDR3: CASSFAGGDEKLFF

D: NA
V: TRBV7-9
J: TRBJ2-5
size: few
DNA: TGTGCCAGCAGCTTTCGGGGTGGAGAGACCCAGTACTTC
CDR3: CASSFRGGETQYF

D: NA
V: TRBV30
J: TRBJ2-2
size: few
DNA: TGTGCCTGGAGTGAGAGGGCAGGCGGGGAGCTGTTTTTT
CDR3: CAWSERAGGELFF

D: NA
V: TRBV5-1
J: TRBJ2-2
size: many
DNA: TGCGCCAGCAGCTTGGGTGCCACCGGGGAGCTGTTTTTT
CDR3: CASSLGATGELFF

D: NA
V: TRBV7-2
J: TRBJ2-3
size: many
DNA: TGTGCCAGCAGCTTCGGCAGAAAATACACAGATACGCAGTATTTT
CDR3: CASSFGRKYTDTQYF

D: TRBD1
V: TRBV2
J: TRBJ1-3
size: few
DNA: TGTGCCAGCAGTAAACATTCGCGACAGGGCTCCTCTGGAAACACCATATATTTT
CDR3: CASSKHSRQGSSGNTIYF

D: NA
V: TRBV3-1
J: TRBJ2-1
size: NA
DNA: TGTGCCAGCAGCCCGATGACAGTACCAAATGAGCAGTTCTTC
CDR3: CASSPMTVPNEQFF

D: TRBD2
V: TRBV30
J: TRBJ2-1
size: NA
DNA: TGTGCCTGGAGTGTAGAGGCGGGGGGGAACAGTGAGCAGTTCTTC
CDR3: CAWSVEAGGNSEQFF

D: TRBD1
V: TRBV5-1
J: TRBJ1-1
size: many
DNA: TGCGCCAGCAGCCCCTTGACAGGGGGGAACACTGAAGCTTTCTTT
CDR3: CASSPLTGGNTEAFF

D: NA
V: TRBV5-1
J: TRBJ1-2
size: NA
DNA: TGCGCCAGCAGCCCTGGGGATTTTAAGGGCTATGGCTACACCTTC
CDR3: CASSPGDFKGYGYTF

D: NA
V: TRBV4-3
J: TRBJ2-1
size: NA
DNA: TGCGCCAGCAGCCATGCCTTTACCGGGACCGGGGCCTACAATGAGCAGTTCTTC
CDR3: CASSHAFTGTGAYNEQFF

D: TRBD2
V: TRBV10-3
J: TRBJ2-1
size: few
DNA: TGTGCCTCCGGGGGGGCAGACTACAATGAGCAGTTCTTC
CDR3: CASGGADYNEQFF

D: NA
V: TRBV19
J: TRBJ1-2
size: many
DNA: TGTGCCAGTAGATGGGGAATTAACTATGGCTACACCTTC
CDR3: CASRWGINYGYTF

D: NA
V: TRBV27
J: TRBJ1-1
size: many
DNA: TGTGCCAGCAGTCCTAGCGGCAGGGATCGTGGAGCTTTCTTT
CDR3: CASSPSGRDRGAFF

D: TRBD1
V: TRBV10-3
J: TRBJ1-1
size: many
DNA: TGTGCCATCAGTGGAGACAGGGGGAACACTGAAGCTTTCTTT
CDR3: CAISGDRGNTEAFF

D: NA
V: TRBV5-1
J: TRBJ2-1
size: few
DNA: TGCGCCAGCAGGCCGCCAGGGTTGAGCTCCTACAATGAGCAGTTCTTC
CDR3: CASRPPGLSSYNEQFF

D: TRBD1
V: TRBV5-1
J: TRBJ2-7
size: few
DNA: TGCGCCAGCAGCTACCGGGACAGGGACACCGACGAGCAGTACTTC
CDR3: CASSYRDRDTDEQYF

D: NA
V: TRBV20-1
J: TRBJ1-1
size: few
DNA: TGCAGTGCTAGCCTGGACAGAATAGCTTTCTTT
CDR3: CSASLDRIAFF

D: NA
V: TRBV2
J: TRBJ2-1
size: once
DNA: TGTGCCAGCAGAGCCAGCGGCGGGGGCGGGAGCTCCTACAATGAGGAGTTCTTC
CDR3: CASRASGGGGSSYNEEFF

D: NA
V: TRBV6-5
J: TRBJ1-1
size: few
DNA: TGTGCCACCCTCGGGGGGAGCGCTGAAGCTTTCTTT
CDR3: CATLGGSAEAFF

D: NA
V: TRBV5-4
J: TRBJ2-2
size: few
DNA: TGTGCCAGCAGCCTTTTGCGACTAGTGGGAGGCACCGGGGAGCTGTTTTTT
CDR3: CASSLLRLVGGTGELFF

D: NA
V: TRBV12-3/TRBV12-4
J: TRBJ2-7
size: NA
DNA: TGTGCCAGCAGAGGGACCGTTAACTCCTACGAGCAGTACTTC
CDR3: CASRGTVNSYEQYF

D: NA
V: TRBV6-4
J: TRBJ1-1
size: NA
DNA: TGTGCCAGCAGTGAAAGGGGATGGAACACTGAAGCTTTCTTT
CDR3: CASSERGWNTEAFF

D: NA
V: TRBV7-2
J: TRBJ2-3
size: many
DNA: TGTGCCAGCAGCTTAAGAGGTGGTACAACAGATACGCAGTATTTT
CDR3: CASSLRGGTTDTQYF

D: NA
V: TRBV7-8
J: TRBJ1-1
size: few
DNA: TGTGCCAGCATCCATCCGAACACTGAAGCTTTCTTT
CDR3: CASIHPNTEAFF

D: NA
V: TRBV29-1
J: TRBJ2-5
size: NA
DNA: TGCAGCGGGGCCCGGGACGCTAAAGAGACCCAGTACTTC
CDR3: CSGARDAKETQYF

D: NA
V: TRBV7-9
J: TRBJ1-2
size: many
DNA: TGTGCCAGCAGCTTAGCGCAGGGTTATGGCTACACCTTC
CDR3: CASSLAQGYGYTF

D: TRBD2
V: TRBV4-2
J: TRBJ2-7
size: many
DNA: TGTGCCAGCAGCCCAGACCATAGCGGGCCTTTCTACGAGCAGTACTTC
CDR3: CASSPDHSGPFYEQYF